What follows are 7 T cell receptor beta chains derived from one specimen sequenced in a study of shared T cell receptors in the human thymus. Sequencing used immunoSEQ multiplex PCR; TCRdb keeps in-frame clones, though not all of them. This sample has hundreds of thousands of clones, with 70% to 90% found just once. These data are also associated with another study on human thymus T cells.

The sample comprised thymocytes. All receptors derive from a boy in the first two years of life with a congenital heart defect.

The V and J genes are TRBV15 and TRBJ2-3; 10 nucleotides agree with TRBD2. V was clipped by 8 bases and J by 4 bases; unmatched bases: 6. Per the germline V gene, CDR1 is LNHNV and CDR2 is YYDKDF (reference sequence). The CDR3 totals 14 residues. In DNA, the CDR3 is TGTGCCACCTGGCTAGCGGGAGATCCAGATACGCAGTATTTT. Translation gives CATWLAGDPDTQYF. The complete variable domain, with remaining parts taken from reference TRBV15 and TRBJ2-3, reads DAMVIQNPRYQVTQFGKPVTLSCSQTLNHNVMYWYQQKSSQAPKLLFHYYDKDFNNEADTPDNFQSRRPNTSFCFLDIRSPGLGDTAMYLCATWLAGDPDTQYFGPGTRLTVL.

The chain couples TRBV4-3 to TRBJ2-7, with D hard to call. Germline V gene sequence: CDR1 LGHNA, CDR2 YSLEER. This CDR3 spans 14 amino acids. Deletions cut 1 base from V and 1 base from J, with 8 bases between. For the CDR3, the DNA is TGCGCCAGCAGCCAAGTGCAGACTTCCTACGAGCAGTACTTC. As protein: CASSQVQTSYEQYF.

The chain uses TRBV7-2 and TRBJ2-5, with 8 positions matching TRBD2. The CDR3 covers 18 residues. Germline V CDR1 and CDR2: SGHTA, FQGNSA. Trimming removed 2 bases from V and 2 bases from J; junction bases left unmatched: 13. As DNA, the CDR3 is TGTGCCAGCAGCTTATACTACTTCGGGCGGGGGGTTCAAGAGACCCAGTACTTC. It codes for CASSLYYFGRGVQETQYF.

The rearrangement joins TRBV19 to TRBJ2-3, with a tentative D call TRBD1 (5 bases). CDR1 is LNHDA, CDR2 SQIVND, per germline (reference sequence). The V end was cut by 6 bases, the J end by 2 bases, with 15 bases between. The CDR3 has 15 amino acids. The CDR3, as DNA: TGTGCCAGTAGCAAGACAGTCCCCTACACAGATACGCAGTATTTT. Translating gives CASSKTVPYTDTQYF.

V and J are TRBV9 and TRBJ1-1; possible D gene TRBD1, 6 bases. Germline V gene data show CDR1 as SGDLS and CDR2 as YYNGEE. V was cut by 4 bases and J by 4 bases, with 17 bases left in between. The CDR3 length is 15 residues. CDR3 in amino acids: CASSTPEGGGTEAFF. CDR3 in DNA: TGTGCCAGCAGCACTCCAGAGGGGGGGGGCACTGAAGCTTTCTTT. Full variable domain (rest looked up from reference TRBV9 and TRBJ1-1): DSGVTQTPKHLITATGQRVTLRCSPRSGDLSVYWYQQSLDQGLQFLIQYYNGEERAKGNILERFSAQQFPDLHSELNLSSLELGDSALYFCASSTPEGGGTEAFFGQGTRLTVV.

The V call is TRBV7-8, the J call TRBJ2-3, with D perhaps matching TRBD2 (5 bases). From germline, CDR1 is SGHVS and CDR2 FQNEAQ. This CDR3 region has 17 residues. V dropped 5 bases and J dropped 5 bases, with 23 bases sitting between them. CDR3 DNA: TGTGCCAGCAGCCCCAGACCCGTGGGAGCGAGGAGAGATACGCAGTATTTT. As protein: CASSPRPVGARRDTQYF.

This chain connects TRBV28 to TRBJ1-5; no clear D. CDR3 length: 18 residues. The germline V gene has CDR1 MDHEN and CDR2 SYDVKM. Trimming shortened V by 6 bases and J by 0 bases, and 21 bases separated the two germline ends. Written as DNA, the CDR3 is TGTGCCAGCAGGACCATGGAGTCAGAACACAATAGCAATCAGCCCCAGCATTTT. Protein sequence: CASRTMESEHNSNQPQHF.